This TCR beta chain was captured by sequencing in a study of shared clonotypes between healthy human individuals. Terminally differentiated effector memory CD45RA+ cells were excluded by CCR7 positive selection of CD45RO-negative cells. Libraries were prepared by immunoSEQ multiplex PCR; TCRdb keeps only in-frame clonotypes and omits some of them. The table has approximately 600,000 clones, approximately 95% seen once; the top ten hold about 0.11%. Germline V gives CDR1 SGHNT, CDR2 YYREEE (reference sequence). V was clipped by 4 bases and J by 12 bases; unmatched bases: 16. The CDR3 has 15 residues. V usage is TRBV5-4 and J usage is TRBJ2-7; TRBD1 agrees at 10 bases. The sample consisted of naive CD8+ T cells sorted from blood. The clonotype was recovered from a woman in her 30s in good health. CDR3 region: CASSPGGGQGPPPYF. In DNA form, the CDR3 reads TGTGCCAGCAGCCCCGGCGGGGGACAGGGGCCGCCCCCGTACTTC.